Listed below are T cell receptor beta chains from one sample, sequenced in a study of CD8 T cells in Susac syndrome. From the immunoSEQ multiplex PCR reads, TCRdb called clonotypes with MiXCR, one entry per CDR3 protein. The data show approximately 190,000 distinct CDR3 sequences, under 95% seen once. Sequencing was done on a sample of CD4+ T cells from PBMCs. The receptors were gathered from a human donor in good health. The CDR3 runs from the conserved cysteine through the conserved F or W. The D gene is left open where the match is weak. Expanded clones get a size class; other rows say once, few or many, or leave the size out.

D gene	clone size	J gene	V gene	CDR3 protein	CDR3 DNA
-	-	TRBJ2-1	TRBV27	CASSGLANNEQFF	TGTGCCAGCAGTGGGCTAGCTAACAATGAGCAGTTCTTC
TRBD1	-	TRBJ1-1	TRBV29-1	CSVETGGGLNTEAFF	TGCAGCGTTGAAACTGGAGGGGGCTTGAACACTGAAGCTTTCTTT
TRBD1	-	TRBJ2-1	TRBV24-1	CATSQPLQGNEQFF	TGTGCCACCAGCCAACCCCTACAGGGGAATGAGCAGTTCTTC
-	-	TRBJ1-5	TRBV12-3/TRBV12-4	CASSPTDGGQPQHF	TGTGCCAGCAGTCCGACAGACGGCGGTCAGCCCCAGCATTTT
TRBD1	once	TRBJ2-1	TRBV12-3/TRBV12-4	CASRVQGASNEQFF	TGTGCCAGCAGGGTACAGGGGGCCAGCAATGAGCAGTTCTTC
-	-	TRBJ1-2	TRBV5-1	CASREGTAVDGYTF	TGCGCCAGCAGGGAAGGGACGGCGGTTGATGGCTACACCTTC
-	-	TRBJ2-4	TRBV19	CASSSQGVNAKNIQYF	TGTGCCAGTAGTTCCCAGGGTGTGAACGCCAAAAACATTCAGTACTTC
-	-	TRBJ2-1	TRBV19	CASSRTSREQFF	TGTGCCAGTAGCCGCACCAGCAGGGAGCAGTTCTTC
TRBD2	-	TRBJ2-1	TRBV19	CASRPLAGDYNEQFF	TGTGCCAGTAGACCTCTAGCGGGGGACTACAATGAGCAGTTCTTC
-	-	TRBJ1-6	TRBV2	CASSLGGRDSPLHF	TGTGCCAGCAGCCTCGGGGGCAGGGATTCACCCCTCCACTTT
-	once	TRBJ1-6	TRBV7-3	CASSLRTANSPLHF	TGTGCCAGCAGCCTCCGGACAGCGAATTCACCCCTCCACTTT
TRBD1	-	TRBJ2-5	TRBV14	CASSPRDRVKTQYF	TGTGCCAGCAGCCCCCGGGACAGGGTAAAGACCCAGTACTTC
-	-	TRBJ2-2	TRBV10-3	CAISEVPTGELFF	TGTGCCATCAGTGAAGTGCCCACCGGGGAGCTGTTTTTT
-	-	TRBJ1-5	TRBV5-4	CASSRSGSNQPQHF	TGTGCCAGCAGCCGATCAGGGAGCAATCAGCCCCAGCATTTT
-	-	TRBJ2-5	TRBV7-2	CASSRDSEETQYF	TGTGCCAGCAGCCGCGACAGTGAAGAGACCCAGTACTTC
-	-	TRBJ2-2	TRBV29-1	CGGAFTGELFF	TGCGGAGGGGCCTTCACCGGGGAGCTGTTTTTT
TRBD1	-	TRBJ1-1	TRBV6-1	CASPKGRGRDTEAFF	TGTGCCAGCCCGAAGGGTAGGGGGCGGGACACTGAAGCTTTCTTT
-	-	TRBJ1-2	TRBV6-1	CASIAVLPDRVGGYGYTF	TGTGCCAGCATCGCCGTCTTACCGGACCGAGTCGGTGGCTATGGCTACACCTTC
TRBD1	-	TRBJ2-3	TRBV12-3/TRBV12-4	CASRGNGQGRKTDTQYF	TGTGCCAGCAGGGGAAATGGACAGGGGCGGAAGACAGATACGCAGTATTTT
-	-	TRBJ1-1	TRBV6-2/TRBV6-3	CASTLRQQNTEAFF	TGTGCCAGCACTCTTAGACAGCAGAACACTGAAGCTTTCTTT
-	-	TRBJ2-2	TRBV7-8	CASRARGTGELFF	TGTGCCAGCAGGGCTAGGGGAACCGGGGAGCTGTTTTTT
TRBD2	-	TRBJ2-3	TRBV5-1	CASSYRPGTSGRTDTQYF	TGCGCCAGCAGCTACCGACCCGGGACTAGCGGCAGGACAGATACGCAGTATTTT
-	-	TRBJ2-5	TRBV3-1	CASSQGHWETQYF	TGTGCCAGCAGCCAAGGGCATTGGGAGACCCAGTACTTC
-	-	TRBJ1-4	TRBV9	CASSPLAGTNEKLFF	TGTGCCAGCAGCCCCTTGGCGGGAACTAATGAAAAACTGTTTTTT
-	-	TRBJ2-1	TRBV9	CASSVGGLGEQFF	TGTGCCAGCAGCGTAGGGGGCTTGGGTGAGCAGTTCTTC
TRBD2	few	TRBJ2-1	TRBV9	CASSVVMGGEQFF	TGTGCCAGCAGCGTCGTTATGGGGGGGGAGCAGTTCTTC
-	-	TRBJ1-6	TRBV28	CASRSGFPSSYNSPLHF	TGTGCCAGCAGATCGGGATTCCCAAGCTCCTATAATTCACCCCTCCACTTT
TRBD1	-	TRBJ1-1	TRBV7-3	CASSPQPGQGFEAFF	TGTGCCAGCAGCCCCCAACCGGGACAGGGATTTGAAGCTTTCTTT
-	-	TRBJ2-7	TRBV12-3/TRBV12-4	CASSSPGRATTEEQYF	TGTGCCAGCAGTTCCCCTGGACGTGCGACAACAGAAGAGCAGTACTTC
-	-	TRBJ2-5	TRBV12-3/TRBV12-4	CASSQTGGVGGETQYF	TGTGCCAGCAGTCAAACAGGGGGGGTAGGCGGGGAGACCCAGTACTTC
-	-	TRBJ2-2	TRBV28	CASGYSYGAGELFF	TGTGCCTCCGGTTATTCGTACGGGGCCGGGGAGCTGTTTTTT
-	-	TRBJ2-6	TRBV5-1	CASSLDLGNVLTF	TGCGCCAGCAGCTTGGACCTTGGCAACGTCCTGACTTTC
-	-	TRBJ2-3	TRBV6-9	CASIQGSPSTDTQYF	TGTGCCAGCATCCAGGGGAGCCCTAGCACAGATACGCAGTATTTT
-	-	TRBJ1-1	TRBV12-3/TRBV12-4	CASSVGLTKNTEAFF	TGTGCCAGCTCTGTGGGGTTAACAAAGAACACTGAAGCTTTCTTT
-	-	TRBJ2-5	TRBV7-2	CASSIEYQETQYF	TGTGCCAGCAGCATAGAGTACCAAGAGACCCAGTACTTC
TRBD2	-	TRBJ2-5	TRBV5-4	CASSPRRGGNQETQYF	TGTGCCAGCAGCCCGAGGCGCGGGGGGAACCAAGAGACCCAGTACTTC
-	once	TRBJ1-1	TRBV13	CASSLVGEAFF	TGTGCCAGCAGCTTAGTGGGAGAAGCTTTCTTT
-	once	TRBJ1-6	TRBV5-1	CASSLAAGPRSPLHF	TGCGCCAGCAGCTTGGCCGCAGGGCCCAGATCACCCCTCCACTTT
TRBD1	-	TRBJ2-2	TRBV5-1	CASRFGQGQATGELFF	TGCGCCAGCAGATTCGGACAGGGGCAGGCCACCGGGGAGCTGTTTTTT
TRBD2	-	TRBJ2-5	TRBV9	CASSVAVLAGQETQYF	TGTGCCAGCAGCGTAGCGGTACTAGCGGGGCAGGAGACCCAGTACTTC
-	-	TRBJ2-2	TRBV5-4	CASSLVQAPNTGELFF	TGTGCCAGCAGCTTGGTCCAGGCGCCGAACACCGGGGAGCTGTTTTTT
TRBD2	once	TRBJ2-1	TRBV6-2/TRBV6-3	CASSWLAGNVLYNEQFF	TGTGCCAGCAGTTGGCTAGCGGGGAACGTCTTGTACAATGAGCAGTTCTTC
TRBD1	-	TRBJ2-1	TRBV20-1	CSATPGQGYNEQFF	TGCAGTGCTACTCCGGGACAGGGGTACAATGAGCAGTTCTTC
-	once	TRBJ2-1	TRBV7-8	CASSLAGAGRLYNEQFF	TGTGCCAGCAGCTTAGCGGGGGCAGGTCGCCTCTACAATGAGCAGTTCTTC
TRBD1	-	TRBJ1-5	TRBV12-3/TRBV12-4	CASSPTGKQPQHF	TGTGCCAGCAGTCCGACAGGGAAACAGCCCCAGCATTTT
-	-	TRBJ1-2	TRBV28	CASSLTSPYGYTF	TGTGCCAGCAGTTTAACCAGCCCCTATGGCTACACCTTC
-	-	TRBJ2-5	TRBV20-1	CSADTQKETQYF	TGCAGTGCTGACACCCAGAAGGAGACCCAGTACTTC
-	-	TRBJ2-5	TRBV5-1	CASSLGLPGETQYF	TGCGCCAGCAGCTTGGGACTACCCGGGGAGACCCAGTACTTC
TRBD1	-	TRBJ2-2	TRBV7-3	CASSLAQGAGTGELFF	TGTGCCAGCAGCTTGGCGCAGGGGGCAGGGACCGGGGAGCTGTTTTTT
-	-	TRBJ2-1	TRBV9	CASSVNIRFGEQFF	TGTGCCAGCAGCGTAAATATTAGGTTCGGTGAGCAGTTCTTC
TRBD1	-	TRBJ1-5	TRBV28	CASSLGQGNNQPQHF	TGTGCCAGCAGTTTAGGACAGGGCAACAATCAGCCCCAGCATTTT
-	-	TRBJ2-3	TRBV9	CASSVERSTDTQYF	TGTGCCAGCAGCGTAGAGCGCAGCACAGATACGCAGTATTTT
TRBD1	-	TRBJ1-1	TRBV20-1	CSARGTGNTEAFF	TGCAGTGCTAGGGGGACAGGGAACACTGAAGCTTTCTTT
-	-	TRBJ2-3	TRBV4-3	CASSDQLADTQYF	TGCGCCAGCAGCGACCAGTTAGCAGATACGCAGTATTTT